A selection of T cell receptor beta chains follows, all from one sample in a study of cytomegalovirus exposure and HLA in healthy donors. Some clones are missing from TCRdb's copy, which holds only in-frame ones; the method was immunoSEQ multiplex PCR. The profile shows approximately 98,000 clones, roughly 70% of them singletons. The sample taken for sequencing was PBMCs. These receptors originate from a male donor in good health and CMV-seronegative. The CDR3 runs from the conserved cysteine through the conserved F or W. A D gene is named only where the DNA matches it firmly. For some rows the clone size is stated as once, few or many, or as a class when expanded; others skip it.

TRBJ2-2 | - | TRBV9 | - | CASSVVAGDTGELFF | TGTGCCAGCAGCGTGGTGGCGGGCGACACCGGGGAGCTGTTTTTT
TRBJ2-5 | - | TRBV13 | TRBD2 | CASSSRTSGSRKETQYF | TGTGCCAGCAGCTCCCGGACTAGCGGGAGTCGAAAAGAGACCCAGTACTTC
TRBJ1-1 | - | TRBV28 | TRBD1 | CASSSPGQGAEAFF | TGTGCCAGCAGTTCACCGGGACAGGGGGCTGAAGCTTTCTTT
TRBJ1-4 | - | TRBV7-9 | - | CASKGGRTNEKLFF | TGTGCCAGCAAGGGGGGGAGAACGAATGAAAAACTGTTTTTT
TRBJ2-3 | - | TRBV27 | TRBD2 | CASSLKPPGLAVLTDTQYF | TGTGCCAGCAGTTTAAAGCCGCCGGGACTAGCGGTGCTCACAGATACGCAGTATTTT
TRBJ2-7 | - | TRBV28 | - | CASSFPQDGDYYEQYF | TGTGCCAGCAGTTTCCCGCAGGACGGGGATTACTACGAGCAGTACTTC
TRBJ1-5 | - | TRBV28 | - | CASSLVGAYQPQHF | TGTGCCAGCAGTTTGGTGGGGGCTTATCAGCCCCAGCATTTT
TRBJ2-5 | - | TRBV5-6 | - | CASSSERGQPQGTQYF | TGTGCCAGCAGCTCGGAGCGCGGACAGCCCCAGGGGACCCAGTACTTC
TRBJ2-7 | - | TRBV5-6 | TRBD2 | CASSLLHGGRDYEQYF | TGTGCCAGCAGCTTGCTGCACGGTGGGAGGGACTACGAGCAGTACTTC
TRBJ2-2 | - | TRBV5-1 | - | CASSSLSNPTGELFF | TGCGCCAGCAGCTCTCTCAGTAACCCCACCGGGGAGCTGTTTTTT
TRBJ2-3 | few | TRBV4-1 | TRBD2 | CASSQPTSGRGDTQYF | TGCGCCAGCAGCCAACCGACTAGCGGGAGGGGAGATACGCAGTATTTT
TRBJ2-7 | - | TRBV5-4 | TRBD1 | CASSLGRGQVYEQYF | TGTGCCAGCAGCTTGGGCAGGGGGCAGGTCTACGAGCAGTACTTC
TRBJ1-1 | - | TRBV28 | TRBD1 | CASSLSGTGRHTEAFF | TGTGCCAGCAGTTTATCCGGGACAGGGAGGCACACTGAAGCTTTCTTT
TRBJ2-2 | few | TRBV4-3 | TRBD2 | CASSQHFSGRGTGELFF | TGCGCCAGCAGCCAACACTTTAGCGGGAGGGGCACCGGGGAGCTGTTTTTT
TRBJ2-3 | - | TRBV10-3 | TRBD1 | CAISGTGATDTQYF | TGTGCCATCAGCGGGACAGGGGCCACAGATACGCAGTATTTT
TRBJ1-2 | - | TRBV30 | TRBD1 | CAWSPGQGAVGYTF | TGTGCCTGGAGCCCGGGACAGGGGGCGGTTGGCTACACCTTC
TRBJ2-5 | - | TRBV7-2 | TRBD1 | CASSGRDRALVTQYF | TGTGCCAGCAGCGGCCGGGACAGGGCCTTGGTGACCCAGTACTTC
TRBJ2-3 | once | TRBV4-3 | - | CASSQDLTIGGATDTQYF | TGCGCCAGCAGCCAAGATCTGACTATCGGCGGGGCCACAGATACGCAGTATTTT
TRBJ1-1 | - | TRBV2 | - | CASRTGSMNTEAFF | TGTGCCAGCAGGACAGGCTCAATGAACACTGAAGCTTTCTTT
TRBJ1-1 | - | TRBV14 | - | CASRNFGKGNTEAFF | TGTGCCAGCAGGAATTTCGGGAAAGGCAACACTGAAGCTTTCTTT
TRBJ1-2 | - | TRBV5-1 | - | CASSLYRARDYGYTF | TGCGCCAGCAGCCTATACAGGGCCCGGGACTATGGCTACACCTTC
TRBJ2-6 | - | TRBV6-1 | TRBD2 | CASRDRRIAGSPSGANVLTF | TGTGCCAGCCGTGACCGAAGAATAGCGGGATCGCCCTCTGGGGCCAACGTCCTGACTTTC
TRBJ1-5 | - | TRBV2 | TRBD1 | CASRTDRALNNQPQHF | TGTGCCAGCAGAACCGACAGGGCTCTAAACAATCAGCCCCAGCATTTT
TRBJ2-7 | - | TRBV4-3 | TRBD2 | CASSQATSGWGVYEQYF | TGCGCCAGCAGCCAAGCGACTAGCGGTTGGGGGGTCTACGAGCAGTACTTC
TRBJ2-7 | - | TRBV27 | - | CASSSSYEQYF | TGTGCCAGCAGTTCATCCTACGAGCAGTACTTC
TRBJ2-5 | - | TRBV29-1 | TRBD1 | CSVVTGGQETQYF | TGCAGCGTTGTGACAGGGGGCCAAGAGACCCAGTACTTC
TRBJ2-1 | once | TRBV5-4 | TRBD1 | CASSGKGQGDYNEQFF | TGTGCCAGCAGCGGCAAGGGACAGGGAGACTACAATGAGCAGTTCTTC
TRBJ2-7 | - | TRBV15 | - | CATSSKTGSYEQYF | TGTGCCACCAGCAGTAAGACAGGCTCCTACGAGCAGTACTTC
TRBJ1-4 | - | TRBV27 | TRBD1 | CASSFSSPGTGVLNEKLFF | TGTGCCAGCAGTTTTTCGAGTCCCGGGACAGGGGTCCTAAATGAAAAACTGTTTTTT
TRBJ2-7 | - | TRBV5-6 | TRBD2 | CASSNPGLAGGSRSYEQYF | TGTGCCAGCAGCAACCCGGGACTAGCGGGAGGGTCTAGGTCTTACGAGCAGTACTTC
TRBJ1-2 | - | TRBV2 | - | CASSGQGGYTF | TGTGCCAGCAGTGGTCAGGGGGGCTACACCTTC
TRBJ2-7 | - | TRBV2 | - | CASSERGIDSYYEQYF | TGTGCCAGCAGTGAAAGGGGGATAGACAGTTACTACGAGCAGTACTTC
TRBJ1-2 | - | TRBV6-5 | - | CASSYSSGLSGDYTF | TGTGCCAGCAGTTACTCGAGCGGGTTATCGGGCGACTACACCTTC
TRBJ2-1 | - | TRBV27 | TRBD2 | CASSSLLAGRYNEQFF | TGTGCCAGCAGTTCCCTTCTAGCGGGACGATACAATGAGCAGTTCTTC
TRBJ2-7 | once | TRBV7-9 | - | CASSFSFEQYF | TGTGCCAGCAGCTTTAGTTTTGAGCAGTACTTC
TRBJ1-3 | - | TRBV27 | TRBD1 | CASSPLSGGVPGNTIYF | TGTGCCAGCAGCCCGTTATCAGGGGGAGTACCCGGAAACACCATATATTTT
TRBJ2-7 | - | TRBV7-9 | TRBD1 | CASSLPGTGGSGEQYF | TGTGCCAGCAGCTTACCCGGGACAGGGGGCTCAGGCGAGCAGTACTTC
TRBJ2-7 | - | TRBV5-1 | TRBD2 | CASSFGGEQYF | TGCGCCAGCAGCTTCGGGGGGGAGCAGTACTTC
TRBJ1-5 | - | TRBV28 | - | CASSSSGSGQPQHF | TGTGCCAGCAGTTCTTCAGGGTCCGGGCAGCCCCAGCATTTT
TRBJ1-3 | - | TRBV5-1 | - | CASSPQASSGNTIYF | TGCGCCAGCAGCCCACAGGCGAGCTCTGGAAACACCATATATTTT
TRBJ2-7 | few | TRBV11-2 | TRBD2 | CASTRLAEHYEQYF | TGTGCCAGCACCCGACTAGCGGAGCACTACGAGCAGTACTTC
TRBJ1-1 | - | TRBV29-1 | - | CSVDNRGTEAFF | TGCAGCGTTGATAACCGGGGCACTGAAGCTTTCTTT
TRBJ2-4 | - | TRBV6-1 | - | CASRGGGAKNIQYF | TGTGCCAGCAGAGGGGGGGGAGCCAAAAACATTCAGTACTTC
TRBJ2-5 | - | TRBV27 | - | CASSLPAGTQYF | TGTGCCAGCAGTTTGCCCGCCGGGACCCAGTACTTC
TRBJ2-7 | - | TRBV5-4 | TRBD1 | CASSQEIDRVHEQYF | TGTGCCAGCAGCCAGGAAATTGACAGGGTCCACGAGCAGTACTTC
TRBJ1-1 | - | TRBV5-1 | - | CASHQGSWNTEAFF | TGCGCCAGCCACCAGGGGAGTTGGAACACTGAAGCTTTCTTT
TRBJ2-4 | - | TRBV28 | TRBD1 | CASSSGTEWAKNIQYF | TGTGCCAGCAGTTCCGGGACAGAGTGGGCCAAAAACATTCAGTACTTC
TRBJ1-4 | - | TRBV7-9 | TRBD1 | CASSYTDRGGGEKLFF | TGTGCCAGCAGCTATACCGACAGGGGAGGAGGAGAAAAACTGTTTTTT
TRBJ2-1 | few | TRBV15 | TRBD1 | CATSDTGVTNEQFF | TGTGCCACCAGCGACACAGGGGTTACCAATGAGCAGTTCTTC
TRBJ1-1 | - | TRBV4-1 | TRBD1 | CASSQETAGGFTEAFF | TGCGCCAGCAGCCAAGAAACGGCAGGGGGTTTCACTGAAGCTTTCTTT
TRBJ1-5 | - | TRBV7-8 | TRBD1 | CASSMDRAQPQHF | TGTGCCAGCAGCATGGACAGGGCTCAGCCCCAGCATTTT
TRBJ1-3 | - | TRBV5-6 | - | CASSLNSYSGNTIYF | TGTGCCAGCAGCTTGAACAGTTACTCTGGAAACACCATATATTTT
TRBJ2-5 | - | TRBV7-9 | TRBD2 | CASSLMGAGVPETQYF | TGTGCCAGCAGCTTAATGGGCGCGGGAGTCCCAGAGACCCAGTACTTC
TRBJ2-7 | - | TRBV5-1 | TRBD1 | CASSFDRESGEQYF | TGCGCCAGCAGCTTTGACAGGGAATCAGGCGAGCAGTACTTC
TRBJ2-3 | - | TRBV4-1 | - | CASSQAPGFTDTQYF | TGCGCCAGCAGCCAAGCCCCGGGGTTCACAGATACGCAGTATTTT
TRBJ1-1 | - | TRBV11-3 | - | CASSYRQNTEAFF | TGTGCCAGCAGCTACCGACAGAACACTGAAGCTTTCTTT
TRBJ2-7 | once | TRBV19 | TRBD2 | CASSPRLAGDREQYF | TGTGCCAGTAGTCCCCGACTAGCGGGAGACCGCGAGCAGTACTTC
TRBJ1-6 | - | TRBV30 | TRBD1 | CAWRFRRGQSLEPLHF | TGTGCCTGGAGATTCCGTCGGGGACAGAGCCTTGAACCCCTCCACTTT
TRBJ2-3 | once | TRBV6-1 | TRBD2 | CASSEVAGVTDTQYF | TGTGCCAGCAGTGAAGTAGCGGGAGTCACAGATACGCAGTATTTT
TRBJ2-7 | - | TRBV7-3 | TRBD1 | CASSLRGRGSGEQYF | TGTGCCAGCAGCTTAAGGGGCAGGGGGTCGGGGGAGCAGTACTTC